This TCR beta chain was recovered during a study of metastatic and nonmetastatic thyroid tumors. In the study overall: Peripheral blood and tumor or nodule samples from malignant and benign thyroid patients were compared.

Among the patients, none had received any treatment before thyroid surgery. In the source study's methods: To classify distant metastasis in papillary thyroid cancer, a model was built from CDR3 differences across clinicopathological groups. TCRdb reanalyzed the PCR reads via MiXCR. Clone size and V and J calls follow TCRdb, not the original study. The table lists about 24,000 clones, around 21% of them singletons. This clone was found many times. Its antigen remains unknown. Study conclusions and caveats: Patients with malignant thyroid tumors reportedly had significantly higher TCR beta diversity than those with benign nodules, in blood and tumor.

Germline V gives CDR1 SGHTS, CDR2 YDEGEE. The CDR3 loop spans 16 amino acids. V was pared by 6 bases and J by 0 bases, with 19 bases between. Input material: blood. The sequence came from a male donor with papillary thyroid cancer or a benign thyroid nodule (not recorded which). Some clones in this sample may be carry-over from other donors' samples. The rearrangement joins TRBV5-8 to TRBJ2-7; a possible D gene is TRBD1 (6 bases). The CDR3 coding sequence is TGTGCCAGCACCTACGGACAGATCGATAGCTCCTACGAGCAGTACTTC. It translates to CASTYGQIDSSYEQYF.